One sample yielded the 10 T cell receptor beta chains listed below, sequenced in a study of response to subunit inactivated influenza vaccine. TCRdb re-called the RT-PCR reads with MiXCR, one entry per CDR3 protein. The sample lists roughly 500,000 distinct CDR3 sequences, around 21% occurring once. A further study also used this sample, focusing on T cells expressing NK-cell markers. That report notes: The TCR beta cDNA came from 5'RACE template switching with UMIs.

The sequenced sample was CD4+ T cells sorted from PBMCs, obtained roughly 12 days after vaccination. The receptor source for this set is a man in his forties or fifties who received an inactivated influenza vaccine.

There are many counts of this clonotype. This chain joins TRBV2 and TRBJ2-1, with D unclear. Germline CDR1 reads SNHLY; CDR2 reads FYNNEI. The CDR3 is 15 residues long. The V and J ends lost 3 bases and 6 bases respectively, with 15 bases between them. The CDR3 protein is CASSDDRARGNEQFF. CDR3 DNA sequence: TGTGCCAGCAGTGACGACCGGGCTCGAGGCAATGAGCAGTTCTTC. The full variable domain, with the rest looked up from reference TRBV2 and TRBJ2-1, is EPEVTQTPSHQVTQMGQEVILRCVPISNHLYFYWYRQILGQKVEFLVSFYNNEISEKSEIFDDQFSVERPDGSNFTLKIRSTKLEDSAMYFCASSDDRARGNEQFFGPGTRLTVL.

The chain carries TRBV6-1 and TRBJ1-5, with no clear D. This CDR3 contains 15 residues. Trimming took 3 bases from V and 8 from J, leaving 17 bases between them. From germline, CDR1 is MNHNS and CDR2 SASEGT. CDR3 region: CASSDKGGGREPQHF. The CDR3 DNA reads TGTGCCAGCAGTGACAAGGGAGGTGGTAGGGAGCCCCAGCATTTT.

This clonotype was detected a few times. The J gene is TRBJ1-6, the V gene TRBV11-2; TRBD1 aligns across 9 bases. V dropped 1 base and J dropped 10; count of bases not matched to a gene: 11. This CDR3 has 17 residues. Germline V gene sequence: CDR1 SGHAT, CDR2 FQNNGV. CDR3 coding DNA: TGTGCCAGCAGCTTAGCTCCTGGGGGACAGGGAGGGTCACCCCTCCACTTT. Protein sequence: CASSLAPGGQGGSPLHF. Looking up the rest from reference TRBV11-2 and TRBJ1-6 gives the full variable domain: EAGVAQSPRYKIIEKRQSVAFWCNPISGHATLYWYQQILGQGPKLLIQFQNNGVVDDSQLPKDRFSAERLKGVDSTLKIQPAKLEDSAVYLCASSLAPGGQGGSPLHFGNGTRLTVT.

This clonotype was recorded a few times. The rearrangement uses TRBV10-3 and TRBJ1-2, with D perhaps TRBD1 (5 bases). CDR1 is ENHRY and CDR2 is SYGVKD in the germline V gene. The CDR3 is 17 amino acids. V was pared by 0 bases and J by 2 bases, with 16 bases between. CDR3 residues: CAISESRRQQENYGYTF. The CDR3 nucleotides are TGTGCCATCAGTGAGTCTCGACGGCAACAGGAGAACTATGGCTACACCTTC.

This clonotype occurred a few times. CDR3: CASSLKRGGPDTQYF. The CDR3 DNA reads TGTGCCAGCAGTTTAAAGCGGGGGGGCCCAGATACGCAGTATTTT. The chain employs TRBV27 and TRBJ2-3; TRBD2 agrees at 10 bases. This CDR3 has 15 residues. The germline V gene has CDR1 MNHEY and CDR2 SMNVEV (reference sequence). V was pared by 2 bases and J by 4 bases, with 3 bases of the junction left unmatched.

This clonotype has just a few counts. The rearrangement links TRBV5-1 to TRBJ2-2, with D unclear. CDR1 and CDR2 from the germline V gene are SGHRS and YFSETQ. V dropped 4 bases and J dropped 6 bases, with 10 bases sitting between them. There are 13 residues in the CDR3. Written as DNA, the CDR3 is TGCGCCAGCAGCGTAGACTCCCCCGGGGAGCTGTTTTTT. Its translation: CASSVDSPGELFF. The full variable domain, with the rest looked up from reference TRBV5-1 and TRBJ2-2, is KAGVTQTPRYLIKTRGQQVTLSCSPISGHRSVSWYQQTPGQGLQFLFEYFSETQRNKGNFPGRFSGRQFSNSRSEMNVSTLELGDSALYLCASSVDSPGELFFGEGSRLTVL.

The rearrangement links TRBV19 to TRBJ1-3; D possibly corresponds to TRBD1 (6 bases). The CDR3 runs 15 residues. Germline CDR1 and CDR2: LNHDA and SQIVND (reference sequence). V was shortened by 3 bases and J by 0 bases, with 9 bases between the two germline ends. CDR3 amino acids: CASSIDRLSGNTIYF. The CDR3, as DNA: TGTGCCAGTAGTATCGACAGGCTCTCTGGAAACACCATATATTTT.

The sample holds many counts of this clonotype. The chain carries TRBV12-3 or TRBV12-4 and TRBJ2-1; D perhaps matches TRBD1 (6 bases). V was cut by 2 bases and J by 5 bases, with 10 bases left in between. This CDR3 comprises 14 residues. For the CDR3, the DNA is TGTGCCAGCAGTTTACCGCAGGGGAACAATGAGCAGTTCTTC. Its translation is CASSLPQGNNEQFF.

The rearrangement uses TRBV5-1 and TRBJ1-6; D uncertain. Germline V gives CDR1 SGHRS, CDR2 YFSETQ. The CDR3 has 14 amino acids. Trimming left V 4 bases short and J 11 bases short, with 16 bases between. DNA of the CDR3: TGCGCCAGCAGCCCTAATGACCCGGGTGCACCCCTCCACTTT. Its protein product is CASSPNDPGAPLHF.

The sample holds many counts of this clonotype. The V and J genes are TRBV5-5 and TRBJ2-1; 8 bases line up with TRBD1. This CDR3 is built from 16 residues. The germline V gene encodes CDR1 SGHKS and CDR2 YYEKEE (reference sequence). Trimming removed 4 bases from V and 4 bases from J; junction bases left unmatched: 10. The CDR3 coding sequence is TGTGCCAGCAGCGTTAGCCGGGACAGGCGATACAATGAGCAGTTCTTC. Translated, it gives CASSVSRDRRYNEQFF.